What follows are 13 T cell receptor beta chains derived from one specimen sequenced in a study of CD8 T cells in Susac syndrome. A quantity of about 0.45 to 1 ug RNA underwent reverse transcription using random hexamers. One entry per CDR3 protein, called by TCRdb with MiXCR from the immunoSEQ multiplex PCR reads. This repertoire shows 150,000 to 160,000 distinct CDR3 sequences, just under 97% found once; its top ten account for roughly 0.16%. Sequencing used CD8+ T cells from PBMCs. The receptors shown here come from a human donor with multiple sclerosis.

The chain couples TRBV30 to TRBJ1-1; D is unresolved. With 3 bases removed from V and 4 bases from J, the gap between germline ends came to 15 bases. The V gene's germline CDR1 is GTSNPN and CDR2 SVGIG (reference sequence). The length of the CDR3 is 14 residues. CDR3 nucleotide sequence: TGTGCCTGGAGAGAAGGCTCTATCGGCACTGAAGCTTTCTTT. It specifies CAWREGSIGTEAFF.

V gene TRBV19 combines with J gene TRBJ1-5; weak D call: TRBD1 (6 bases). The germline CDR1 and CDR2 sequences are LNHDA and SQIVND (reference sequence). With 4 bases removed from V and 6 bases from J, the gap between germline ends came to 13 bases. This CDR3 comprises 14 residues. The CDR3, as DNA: TGTGCCAGTAGTAACCCCAGGGGCCTTCAGCCCCAGCATTTT. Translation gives CASSNPRGLQPQHF.

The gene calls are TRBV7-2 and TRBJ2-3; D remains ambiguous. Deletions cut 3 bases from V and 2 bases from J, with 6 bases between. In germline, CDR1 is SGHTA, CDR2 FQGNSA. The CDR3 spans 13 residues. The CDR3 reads CASSFRPTDTQYF. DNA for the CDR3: TGTGCCAGCAGCTTCCGTCCCACAGATACGCAGTATTTT.

CDR3 nucleotide sequence: TGTGCCAGCAGCCACCACCTACTAGCGGGGGATTTCACCGGGGAGCTGTTTTTT. It yields the protein CASSHHLLAGDFTGELFF. V usage is TRBV3-1 and J usage is TRBJ2-2; 11 nucleotides line up with TRBD2. This CDR3 is 18 amino acids long. V lost 3 bases, J lost 4 bases, and 10 bases stayed unmatched. Germline assignment: CDR1 LGHDT and CDR2 YNNKEL (reference sequence).

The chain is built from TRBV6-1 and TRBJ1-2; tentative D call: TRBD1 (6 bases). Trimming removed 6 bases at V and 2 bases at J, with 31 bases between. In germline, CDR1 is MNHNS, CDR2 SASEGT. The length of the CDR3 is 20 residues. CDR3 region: CASSQKPPGRGSYVNYGYTF. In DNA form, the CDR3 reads TGTGCCAGCAGCCAAAAACCTCCGGGCAGGGGCTCTTATGTAAACTATGGCTACACCTTC.

The DNA for the CDR3 is TGCAGCGGCGGGGACTCCTACGAGCAGTACTTC. Its translation: CSGGDSYEQYF. V and J are TRBV29-1 and TRBJ2-7; weak D call: TRBD2 (6 bases). Trimming left V 7 bases short and J 0 bases short, with 7 bases between. The CDR3 spans 11 residues. Germline V gene lookup returns CDR1 SQVTM and CDR2 ANQGSEA.

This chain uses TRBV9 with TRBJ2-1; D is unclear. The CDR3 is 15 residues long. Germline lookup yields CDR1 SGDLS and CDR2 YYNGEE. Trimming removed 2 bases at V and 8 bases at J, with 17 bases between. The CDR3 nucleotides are TGTGCCAGCAGCGTTTTCGACGTGCTGGTTGATGAGCAGTTCTTC. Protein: CASSVFDVLVDEQFF.

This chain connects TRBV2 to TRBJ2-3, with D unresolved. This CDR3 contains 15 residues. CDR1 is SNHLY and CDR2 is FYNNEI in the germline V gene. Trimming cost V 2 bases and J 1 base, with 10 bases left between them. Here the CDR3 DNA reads TGTGCCAGCAGTGAACTGCTATCGCGCACAGATACGCAGTATTTT. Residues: CASSELLSRTDTQYF.

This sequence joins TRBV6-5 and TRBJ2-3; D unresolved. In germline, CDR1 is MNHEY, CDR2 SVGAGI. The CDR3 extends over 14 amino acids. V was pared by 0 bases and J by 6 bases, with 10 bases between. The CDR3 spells CASSYSFTADTQYF. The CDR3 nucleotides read TGTGCCAGCAGTTACTCGTTCACAGCCGATACGCAGTATTTT.

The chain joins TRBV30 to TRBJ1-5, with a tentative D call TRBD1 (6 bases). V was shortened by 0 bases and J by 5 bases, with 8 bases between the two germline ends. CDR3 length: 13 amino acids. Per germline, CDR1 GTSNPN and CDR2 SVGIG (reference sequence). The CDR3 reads CAWSVDSYQPQHF. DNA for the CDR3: TGTGCCTGGAGTGTGGACAGTTATCAGCCCCAGCATTTT.

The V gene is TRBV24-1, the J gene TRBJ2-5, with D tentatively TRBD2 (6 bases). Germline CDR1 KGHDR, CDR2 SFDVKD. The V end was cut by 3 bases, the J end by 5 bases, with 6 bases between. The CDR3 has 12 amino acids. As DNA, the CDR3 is TGTGCCACCAGTGATGGGGGGGAGACCCAGTACTTC. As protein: CATSDGGETQYF.

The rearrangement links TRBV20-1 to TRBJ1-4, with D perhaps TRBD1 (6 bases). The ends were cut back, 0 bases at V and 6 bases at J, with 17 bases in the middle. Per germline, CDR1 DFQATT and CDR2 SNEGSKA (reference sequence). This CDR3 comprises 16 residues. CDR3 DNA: TGCAGTGCTAGAGATCTCCCCGGACAGTTGGATGAAAAACTGTTTTTT. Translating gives CSARDLPGQLDEKLFF.

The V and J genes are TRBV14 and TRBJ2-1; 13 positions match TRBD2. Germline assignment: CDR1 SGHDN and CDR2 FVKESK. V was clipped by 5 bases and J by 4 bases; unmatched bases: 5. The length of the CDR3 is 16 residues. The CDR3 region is CASSIPTSGGYNEQFF. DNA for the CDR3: TGTGCCAGCAGCATTCCGACTAGCGGGGGGTACAATGAGCAGTTCTTC.